This T cell receptor beta chain was captured in a study of cytomegalovirus exposure and HLA in healthy donors. Study-level information: A previous analysis identified 100 million or so unique TCR beta sequences derived from 180 million or so T cells.

Study-wide points: A prior analysis recorded that most TCR beta V segments were productive about 87% or about 30% of the time. Researchers catalogued about 150 TCR beta chains as cytomegalovirus-associated.

The PCR was carried out with 60 Vbeta primers and 13 Jbeta primers. Generated by immunoSEQ multiplex PCR, the TCRdb table keeps only in-frame clones and is missing some. Here the sample spans about 270,000 clones, under 80% being singletons. Points on this clone: Its matching antigen is unknown.

Germline lookup yields CDR1 SGHVS and CDR2 FNYEAQ. This CDR3 is built from 16 residues. The ends lost 5 bases at V and 7 bases at J; junction bases unmatched: 11. This TCR derives from a female donor in good health and CMV-seronegative. The sequenced material came from PBMCs. The chain is built from TRBV7-6 and TRBJ2-3, with 11 bases aligning to TRBD2. This CDR3 reads CASSSGLAGGWNTQYF. The CDR3 coding sequence is TGTGCCAGCAGCAGCGGACTAGCGGGTGGGTGGAATACGCAGTATTTT.